A single sample is the source of the 16 T cell receptor beta chains below, sequenced in a study of early T cells in non-severe SARS-CoV-2 infection. Each CDR3 protein is one row after TCRdb ran MiXCR on the 5' RACE reads. The sample lists roughly 120,000 distinct CDR3 sequences, 15% occurring once. The source material was whole blood. These receptors were obtained from an adult who was a healthcare worker with PCR-confirmed SARS-CoV-2 infection or an uninfected control (not recorded which).

This clonotype was found a few times. This sequence joins TRBV9 and TRBJ1-1; D might be TRBD1 (6 bases). This CDR3 is 14 amino acids long. The germline CDR1 and CDR2 sequences are SGDLS and YYNGEE. Trimming removed 5 bases from V and 3 bases from J, with 14 bases in between. In DNA form, the CDR3 reads TGTGCCAGCAGTCCGGGGGCTCGGGACACTGAAGCTTTCTTT. It encodes CASSPGARDTEAFF.

In its sample, this clonotype was seen many times. The chain joins TRBV5-1 to TRBJ2-7; 7 positions agree with TRBD1. V shed 6 bases and J 3 bases; nucleotides not matched to a gene: 6. The CDR3 is made up of 13 amino acids. Germline CDR1 is SGHRS and CDR2 is YFSETQ. CDR3 in amino acids: CASTGTESYEQYF. DNA for the CDR3: TGCGCCAGCACCGGGACAGAGAGCTACGAGCAGTACTTC.

Ten or more counts support this clonotype. This chain joins TRBV5-1 and TRBJ2-2, with 11 bases aligning to TRBD2. The germline CDR1 and CDR2 sequences are SGHRS and YFSETQ. With V trimmed by 0 bases and J by 0 bases, 7 bases remained unmatched. There are 19 residues in the CDR3. The CDR3 DNA reads as TGCGCCAGCAGCTTGGAGGCTAGCGGGGGGACTGCGAACACCGGGGAGCTGTTTTTT. This codes for CASSLEASGGTANTGELFF.

This clonotype was seen only a few times. The chain has TRBV20-1 and TRBJ1-4, with 7 bases fitting TRBD1. Germline V CDR1 and CDR2: DFQATT, SNEGSKA (reference sequence). V lost 1 base, J lost 7 bases, and 6 bases stayed unmatched. The CDR3 runs 14 residues. Here the CDR3 DNA reads TGCAGTGCTAGAGGGAGGGGGCGCGGTGAAAAACTGTTTTTT. This gives the protein CSARGRGRGEKLFF.

The rearrangement links TRBV10-2 to TRBJ1-1; 7 bases are a match to TRBD1. Germline loops: CDR1 WSHSY, CDR2 SAAADI. Trimming removed 7 bases from V and 4 bases from J; junction bases left unmatched: 9. This CDR3 is 14 amino acids long. For the CDR3, the DNA is TGCGCCAGCAAACAACAGGGGTCGGGCACTGAAGCTTTCTTT. Amino acids: CASKQQGSGTEAFF.

This clonotype was observed a handful of times. This rearrangement joins TRBV5-1 to TRBJ2-7, with a tentative D call TRBD1 (6 bases). Looked up from germline, CDR1 is SGHRS and CDR2 is YFSETQ. This CDR3 comprises 16 residues. V shed 4 bases and J shed 0 bases, with 17 bases lying between them. DNA of the CDR3: TGCGCCAGCAGCCTACGACAGGACAAGGTCTCCTACGAGCAGTACTTC. Amino acid sequence: CASSLRQDKVSYEQYF.

This clonotype came up once. The CDR3 here is CSSRADTQYF. In DNA form, the CDR3 reads TGCAGCTCTCGGGCAGATACGCAGTATTTT. V usage is TRBV29-1 and J usage is TRBJ2-3, with no clear D. Trimming left V 8 bases short and J 4 bases short, with 7 bases between. The CDR3 spans 10 residues. The germline CDR1 and CDR2 sequences are SQVTM and ANQGSEA.

This rearrangement joins TRBV29-1 to TRBJ1-2; no clear D gene. The ends were cut back, 4 bases at V and 7 bases at J, with 10 bases in the middle. This CDR3 has 11 residues. Germline CDR1 reads SQVTM; CDR2 reads ANQGSEA. The CDR3 here is CSVVFQFGYTF. CDR3 nucleotide sequence: TGCAGCGTTGTATTCCAGTTTGGCTACACCTTC.

This clonotype was observed a handful of times. This chain connects TRBV29-1 to TRBJ2-1; D not resolved. V lost 4 bases to trimming and J lost 8 bases, with 6 bases between them. The CDR3 is made up of 10 amino acids. Germline values: CDR1 SQVTM, CDR2 ANQGSEA. The CDR3 nucleotides read TGCAGCGTTGGGATCTATGAGCAGTTCTTC. Protein sequence: CSVGIYEQFF.

This clonotype was detected many times. The chain couples TRBV7-7 to TRBJ2-5; TRBD2 is a possible D gene (5 bases). Trimming removed 3 bases from V and 3 bases from J, with 8 bases in between. CDR1 is SSHAT, CDR2 FNYEAQ, per germline (reference sequence). The CDR3 consists of 13 residues. In nucleotides, the CDR3 is TGTGCCAGCAGCTTCGCCGGGGAAGAGACCCAGTACTTC. This sequence encodes CASSFAGEETQYF.

The V gene is TRBV29-1, the J gene TRBJ1-2; TRBD1 is a possible D gene (6 bases). The CDR3 spans 12 residues. V shed 6 bases and J shed 6 bases, with 14 bases lying between them. Germline CDR1 is SQVTM and CDR2 is ANQGSEA. The CDR3: CSVPGGGNGYTF. In DNA form, the CDR3 reads TGCAGCGTGCCTGGAGGGGGTAATGGCTACACCTTC.

This clonotype was detected only a few times. V usage is TRBV20-1 and J usage is TRBJ2-5, with 10 nucleotides matching TRBD1. Germline V gene sequence: CDR1 DFQATT, CDR2 SNEGSKA (reference sequence). This CDR3 contains 14 residues. V gave up 5 bases and J gave up 5 bases; unmatched junction bases: 8. In nucleotides, the CDR3 is TGCAGTGCTTCCGACAGGGGGCTGATGGAGACCCAGTACTTC. As protein: CSASDRGLMETQYF.

Only a few counts were recorded for this clonotype. This sequence joins TRBV5-4 and TRBJ2-1; D gene uncertain. Germline loops: CDR1 SGHNT, CDR2 YYREEE (reference sequence). CDR3 size: 11 residues. Trimming stripped 6 bases from V and 6 bases from J, with 7 bases between. This CDR3 reads CASNSPNEQFF. The CDR3, as DNA: TGTGCCAGCAACTCCCCCAATGAGCAGTTCTTC. Full variable domain (missing parts from reference TRBV5-4 and TRBJ2-1): ETGVTQSPTHLIKTRGQQVTLRCSSQSGHNTVSWYQQALGQGPQFIFQYYREEENGRGNFPPRFSGLQFPNYSSELNVNALELDDSALYLCASNSPNEQFFGPGTRLTVL.

This clonotype was seen only a few times. The chain has TRBV29-1 and TRBJ1-5; 7 bases map to TRBD1. The trim removed 6 bases at V and 1 base at J, leaving 3 bases unmatched. In germline, CDR1 is SQVTM, CDR2 ANQGSEA. The CDR3 loop spans 13 amino acids. The CDR3: CSVGTASNQPQHF. As DNA, the CDR3 is TGCAGCGTCGGGACAGCGAGCAATCAGCCCCAGCATTTT.

This chain joins TRBV28 and TRBJ1-2; no definite D call. V was shortened by 3 bases and J by 10 bases, with 18 bases between the two germline ends. Germline CDR1 and CDR2: MDHEN and SYDVKM. The CDR3 has 14 residues. DNA of the CDR3: TGTGCCAGCAGTTTGGGTGGAGGCCTTCGAGTCTACACCTTC. This codes for CASSLGGGLRVYTF.

The rearrangement links TRBV29-1 to TRBJ2-1; D assignment may be TRBD1 or TRBD2 (5 bases each). There are 15 residues in the CDR3. Germline V gene lookup returns CDR1 SQVTM and CDR2 ANQGSEA. CDR3 DNA sequence: TGCAGTGCTAAATCCGGGACGCATTCCTACAATGAGCAGTTCTTC. It specifies CSAKSGTHSYNEQFF.